This TCR beta chain was recovered during a study of T cells in Graves' hyperthyroidism and ophthalmopathy. TCR beta CDR3 sequences were amplified from RNA transcripts. The study used the HTBI primer set for a first-round RT-PCR of the TCR CDR3. Using its own MiXCR run on the multiplex PCR reads, TCRdb lists one record per CDR3 protein. The sample holds about 320,000 distinct CDR3 sequences, roughly 17% seen once. V shed 4 bases and J shed 7 bases, with 14 bases lying between them. CDR1 is SGHNT, CDR2 YENEEA, per germline. There are 15 residues in the CDR3. The sequenced sample was blood. The chain is built from TRBV11-3 and TRBJ1-6, with D possibly matching TRBD1 (6 bases). This clonotype was obtained from a man aged 30-40 years with Graves' hyperthyroidism. In DNA, the CDR3 is TGTGCCAGCAGCTCTTCTTGGACAGCGAATTCACCCCTCCACTTT. Protein product: CASSSSWTANSPLHF.